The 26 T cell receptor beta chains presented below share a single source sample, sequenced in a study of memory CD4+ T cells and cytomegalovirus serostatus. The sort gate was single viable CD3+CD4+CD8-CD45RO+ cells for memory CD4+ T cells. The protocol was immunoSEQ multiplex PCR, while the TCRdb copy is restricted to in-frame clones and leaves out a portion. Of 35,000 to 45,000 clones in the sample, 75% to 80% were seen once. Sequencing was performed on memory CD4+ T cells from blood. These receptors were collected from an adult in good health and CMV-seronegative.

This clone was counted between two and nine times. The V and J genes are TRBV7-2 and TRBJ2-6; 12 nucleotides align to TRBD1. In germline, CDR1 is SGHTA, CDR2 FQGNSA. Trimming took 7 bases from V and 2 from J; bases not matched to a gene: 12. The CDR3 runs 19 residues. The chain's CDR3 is CASIDLVWDRGPGANVLTF. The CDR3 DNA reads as TGTGCCAGCATCGACTTAGTGTGGGACAGGGGGCCTGGGGCCAACGTCCTGACTTTC.

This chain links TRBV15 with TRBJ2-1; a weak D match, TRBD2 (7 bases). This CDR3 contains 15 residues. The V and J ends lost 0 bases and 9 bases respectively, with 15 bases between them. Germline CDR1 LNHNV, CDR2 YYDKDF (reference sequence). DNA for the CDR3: TGTGCCACCAGCAGAGATCAAGGCGGGGGCTCTGAGCAGTTCTTC. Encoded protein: CATSRDQGGGSEQFF.

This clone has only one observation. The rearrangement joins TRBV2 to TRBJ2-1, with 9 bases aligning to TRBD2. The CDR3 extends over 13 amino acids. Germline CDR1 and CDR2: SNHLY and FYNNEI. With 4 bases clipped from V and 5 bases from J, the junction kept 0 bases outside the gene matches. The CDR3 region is CASSGTSDNEQFF. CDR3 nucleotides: TGTGCCAGCAGTGGGACTAGCGACAATGAGCAGTTCTTC.

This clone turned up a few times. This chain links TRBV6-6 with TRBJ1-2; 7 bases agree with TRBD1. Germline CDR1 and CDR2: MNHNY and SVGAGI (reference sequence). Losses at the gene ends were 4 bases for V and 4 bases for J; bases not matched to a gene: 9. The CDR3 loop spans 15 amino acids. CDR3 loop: CASSSGTAFGYGYTF. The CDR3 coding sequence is TGTGCCAGCAGTTCCGGGACAGCCTTTGGCTATGGCTACACCTTC.

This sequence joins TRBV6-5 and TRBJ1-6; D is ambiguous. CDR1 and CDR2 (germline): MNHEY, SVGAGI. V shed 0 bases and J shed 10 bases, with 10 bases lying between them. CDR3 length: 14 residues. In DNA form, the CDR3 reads TGTGCCAGCAGTTACTCGACCGGGCGATCACCCCTCCACTTT. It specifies CASSYSTGRSPLHF.

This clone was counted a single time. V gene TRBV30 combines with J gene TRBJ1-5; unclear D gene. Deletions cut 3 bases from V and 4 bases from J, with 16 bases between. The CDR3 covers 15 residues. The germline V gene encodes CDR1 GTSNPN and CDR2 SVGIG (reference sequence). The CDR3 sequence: CAWSAVGRWNQPQHF. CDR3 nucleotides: TGTGCCTGGAGCGCCGTTGGCAGGTGGAATCAGCCCCAGCATTTT.

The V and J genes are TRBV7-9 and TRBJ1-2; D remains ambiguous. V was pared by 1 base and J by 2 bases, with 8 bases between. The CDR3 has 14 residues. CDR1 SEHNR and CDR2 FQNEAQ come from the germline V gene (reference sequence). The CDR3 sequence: CASSLELANYGYTF. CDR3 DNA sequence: TGTGCCAGCAGCTTAGAGTTAGCGAACTATGGCTACACCTTC.

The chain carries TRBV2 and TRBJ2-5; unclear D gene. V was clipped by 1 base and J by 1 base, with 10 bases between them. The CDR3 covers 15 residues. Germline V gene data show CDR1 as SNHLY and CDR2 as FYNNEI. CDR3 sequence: CASSEGTTVQETQYF. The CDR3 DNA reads TGTGCCAGCAGTGAAGGGACCACAGTCCAAGAGACCCAGTACTTC.

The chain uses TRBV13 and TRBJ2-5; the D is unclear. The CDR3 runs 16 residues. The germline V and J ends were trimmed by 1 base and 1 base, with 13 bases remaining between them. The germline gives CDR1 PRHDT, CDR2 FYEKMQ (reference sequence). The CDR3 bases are TGTGCCAGCAGCTTAGAATCGGTCGGCCCCCAAGAGACCCAGTACTTC. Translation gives CASSLESVGPQETQYF.

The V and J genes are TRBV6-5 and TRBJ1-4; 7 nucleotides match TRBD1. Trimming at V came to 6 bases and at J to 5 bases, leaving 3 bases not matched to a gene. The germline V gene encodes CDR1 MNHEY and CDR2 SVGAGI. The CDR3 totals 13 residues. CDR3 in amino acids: CASRSTGNEKLFF. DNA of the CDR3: TGTGCCAGCAGATCGACAGGGAATGAAAAACTGTTTTTT.

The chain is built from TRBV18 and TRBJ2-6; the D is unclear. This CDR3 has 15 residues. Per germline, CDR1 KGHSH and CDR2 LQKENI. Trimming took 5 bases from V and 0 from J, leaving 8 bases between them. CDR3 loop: CASSSSGSGANVLTF. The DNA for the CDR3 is TGTGCCAGCTCATCATCAGGCTCTGGGGCCAACGTCCTGACTTTC.

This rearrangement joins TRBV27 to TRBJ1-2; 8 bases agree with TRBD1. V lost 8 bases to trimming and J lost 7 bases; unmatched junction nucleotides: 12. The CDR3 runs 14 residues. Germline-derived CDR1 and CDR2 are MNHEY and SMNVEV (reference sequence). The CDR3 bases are TGTGCCAGCGGGACAGGAGGAGGACGGGGTGGCTACACCTTC. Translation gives CASGTGGGRGGYTF.

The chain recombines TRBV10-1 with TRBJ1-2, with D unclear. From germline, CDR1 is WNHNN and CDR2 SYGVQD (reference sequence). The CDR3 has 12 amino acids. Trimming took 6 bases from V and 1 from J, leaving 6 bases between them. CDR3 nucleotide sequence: TGCGCCAGCAGCGCCGATAACTATGGCTACACCTTC. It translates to CASSADNYGYTF.

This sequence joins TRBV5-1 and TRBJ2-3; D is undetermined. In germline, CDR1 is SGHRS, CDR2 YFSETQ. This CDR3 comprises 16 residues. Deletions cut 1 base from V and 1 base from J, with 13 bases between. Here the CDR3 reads CASSLPETWGTDTQYF. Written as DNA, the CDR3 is TGCGCCAGCAGCTTGCCTGAGACCTGGGGCACAGATACGCAGTATTTT.

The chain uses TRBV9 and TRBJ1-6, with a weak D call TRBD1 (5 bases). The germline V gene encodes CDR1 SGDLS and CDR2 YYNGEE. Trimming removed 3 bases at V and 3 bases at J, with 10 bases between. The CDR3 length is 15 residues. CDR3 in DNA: TGTGCCAGCAGCGGACAGCCTAGCTATAATTCACCCCTCCACTTT. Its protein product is CASSGQPSYNSPLHF.

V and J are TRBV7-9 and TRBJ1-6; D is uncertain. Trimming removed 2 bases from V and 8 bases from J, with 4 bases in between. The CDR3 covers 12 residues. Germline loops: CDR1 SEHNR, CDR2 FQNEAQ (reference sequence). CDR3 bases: TGTGCCAGCAGCTTACTCGATTCACCCCTCCACTTT. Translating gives CASSLLDSPLHF. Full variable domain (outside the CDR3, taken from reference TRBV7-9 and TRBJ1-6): DTGVSQNPRHKITKRGQNVTFRCDPISEHNRLYWYRQTLGQGPEFLTYFQNEAQLEKSRLLSDRFSAERPKGSFSTLEIQRTEQGDSAMYLCASSLLDSPLHFGNGTRLTVT.

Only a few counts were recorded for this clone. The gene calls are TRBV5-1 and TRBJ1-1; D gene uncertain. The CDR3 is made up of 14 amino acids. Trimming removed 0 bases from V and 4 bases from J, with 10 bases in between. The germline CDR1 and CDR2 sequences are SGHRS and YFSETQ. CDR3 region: CASSLGVLGTEAFF. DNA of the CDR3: TGCGCCAGCAGCTTGGGGGTATTGGGCACTGAAGCTTTCTTT.

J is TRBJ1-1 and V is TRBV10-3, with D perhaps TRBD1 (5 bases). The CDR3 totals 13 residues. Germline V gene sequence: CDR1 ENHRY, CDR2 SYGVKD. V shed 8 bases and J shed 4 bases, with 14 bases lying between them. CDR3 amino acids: CAIALGGGTEAFF. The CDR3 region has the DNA TGTGCCATCGCGCTGGGGGGGGGCACTGAAGCTTTCTTT.

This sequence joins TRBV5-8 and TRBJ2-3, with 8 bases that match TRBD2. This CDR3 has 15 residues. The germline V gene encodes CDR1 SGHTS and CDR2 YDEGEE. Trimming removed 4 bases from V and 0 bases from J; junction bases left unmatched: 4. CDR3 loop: CASSPLAASTDTQYF. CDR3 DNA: TGTGCCAGCAGCCCACTAGCGGCCAGCACAGATACGCAGTATTTT.

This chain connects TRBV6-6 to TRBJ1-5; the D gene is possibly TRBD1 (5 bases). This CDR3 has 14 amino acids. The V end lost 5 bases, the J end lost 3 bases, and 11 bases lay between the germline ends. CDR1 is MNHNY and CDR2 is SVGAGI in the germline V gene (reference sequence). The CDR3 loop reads CASSARDYNQPQHF. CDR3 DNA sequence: TGTGCCAGCAGTGCCCGGGACTACAATCAGCCCCAGCATTTT.

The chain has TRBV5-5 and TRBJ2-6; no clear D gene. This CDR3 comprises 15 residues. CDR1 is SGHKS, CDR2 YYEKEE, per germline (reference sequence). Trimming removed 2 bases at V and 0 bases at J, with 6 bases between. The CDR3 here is CASSFEASGANVLTF. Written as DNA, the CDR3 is TGTGCCAGCAGCTTCGAAGCCTCTGGGGCCAACGTCCTGACTTTC.

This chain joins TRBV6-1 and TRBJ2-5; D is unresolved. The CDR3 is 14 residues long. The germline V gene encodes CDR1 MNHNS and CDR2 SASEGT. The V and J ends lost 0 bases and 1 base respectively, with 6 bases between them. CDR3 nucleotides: TGTGCCAGCAGTGAAGCGCACTTCCAAGAGACCCAGTACTTC. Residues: CASSEAHFQETQYF.

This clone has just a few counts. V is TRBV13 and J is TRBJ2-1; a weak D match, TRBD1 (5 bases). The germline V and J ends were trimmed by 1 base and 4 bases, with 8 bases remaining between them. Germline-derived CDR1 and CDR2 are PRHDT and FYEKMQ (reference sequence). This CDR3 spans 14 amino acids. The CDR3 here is CASSLVGPYNEQFF. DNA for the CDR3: TGTGCCAGCAGCTTAGTGGGGCCTTACAATGAGCAGTTCTTC.

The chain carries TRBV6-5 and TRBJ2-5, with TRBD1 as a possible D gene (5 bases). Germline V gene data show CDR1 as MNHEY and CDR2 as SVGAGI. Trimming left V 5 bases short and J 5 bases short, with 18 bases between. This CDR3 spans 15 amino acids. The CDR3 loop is CASSPRGASRETQYF. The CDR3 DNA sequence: TGTGCCAGCAGTCCAAGGGGCGCGAGTCGCGAGACCCAGTACTTC.

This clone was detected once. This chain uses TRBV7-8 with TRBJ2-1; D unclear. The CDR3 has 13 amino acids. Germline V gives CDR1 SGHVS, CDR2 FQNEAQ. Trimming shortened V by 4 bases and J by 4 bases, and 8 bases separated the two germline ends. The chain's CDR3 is CASSSNRYNEQFF. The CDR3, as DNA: TGTGCCAGCAGCTCCAACAGATACAATGAGCAGTTCTTC.

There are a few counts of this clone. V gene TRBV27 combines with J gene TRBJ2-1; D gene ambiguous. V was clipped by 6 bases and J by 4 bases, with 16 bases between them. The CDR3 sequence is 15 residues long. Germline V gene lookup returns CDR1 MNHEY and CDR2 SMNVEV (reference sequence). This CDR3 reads CASRAPTGPYNEQFF. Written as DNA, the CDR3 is TGTGCCAGCAGAGCCCCAACCGGCCCGTACAATGAGCAGTTCTTC.